This T cell receptor (beta chain) was identified in a study of radiation and T cells in renal cell carcinoma. Study in general: Nephrectomy followed 15 Gy stereotactic body radiation by 4 weeks. Whole-study findings and limits: From baseline, blood top tumor clonotypes peaked at 2 weeks post-radiation. Baseline intratumoral clonotype presence is unknown without pretreatment biopsies.

Comment on this clone: Its antigen is currently unknown.

Specified time point: blood 2 weeks post-SBRT. Treatment indicated: 15 Gy SBRT to primary tumor, nephrectomy 4 weeks later. After SBRT, blood was collected at 2 and 4 weeks, plus baseline. The method was immunoSEQ multiplex PCR; TCRdb's version includes in-frame clones alone and lacks a portion of them. The repertoire holds 100,000 to 150,000 clones, with 65% to 85% as singletons. This specimen consisted of blood, obtained from a patient whose treatment included radiotherapy and nephrectomy. The clonotype comes from a man aged 50 to 59 with renal cell carcinoma.

CDR3 protein: CASTTGTDHNEQFF. As DNA, the CDR3 is TGTGCCAGCACAACCGGGACGGATCACAATGAGCAGTTCTTC. This chain uses TRBV7-8 with TRBJ2-1; D assignment may be TRBD1 or TRBD2 (5 bases each). V lost 7 bases and J 5 bases, leaving 15 bases between the germline ends. This CDR3 is 14 amino acids long. Germline values: CDR1 SGHVS, CDR2 FQNEAQ.